These 21 T cell receptor beta chains share one sample of origin, sequenced in a study of regulatory T cells in long-lasting Graves disease. Documented time point: persistent/refractory GD, antithyroid drugs over 5 years with positive TRAb. After RNA was extracted from PBMCs, the TCR library was made from it. Libraries of TCR beta came from iRepertoire HTBI primers plus Arm-PCR of CDR3 regions. One entry per CDR3 protein, called by TCRdb with MiXCR from the multiplex PCR reads. The data contain more than 650,000 distinct CDR3 sequences, 25% to 35% of them seen just once; the ten biggest clones take up under 55%. The sample was peripheral blood mononuclear cells (PBMCs), taken when the disease was refractory, from a patient treated with antithyroid drugs. These receptors were obtained from a female donor with Graves disease.

This clonotype was observed a handful of times. The chain links TRBV19 to TRBJ2-7; D is uncertain. The germline V gene encodes CDR1 LNHDA and CDR2 SQIVND (reference sequence). CDR3 length equals 14 residues. V lost 2 bases, J lost 0 bases, and 8 bases lay in between. The CDR3 loop is CASSISQASYEQYF. The CDR3 bases are TGTGCCAGTAGTATATCCCAGGCCTCCTACGAGCAGTACTTC.

At least ten counts were recorded for this clonotype. The V and J genes are TRBV20-1 and TRBJ2-7; TRBD1 aligns across 11 bases. Germline V gene lookup returns CDR1 DFQATT and CDR2 SNEGSKA (reference sequence). Trimming took 5 bases from V and 1 from J; bases not matched to a gene: 4. The CDR3 extends over 14 amino acids. The CDR3 protein is CSAGGTGGSYEQYF. The CDR3 bases are TGCAGTGCTGGAGGGACAGGGGGTTCCTACGAGCAGTACTTC.

This clonotype was detected once. The chain recombines TRBV9 with TRBJ1-1; perhaps TRBD1 as D (6 bases). This CDR3 spans 15 amino acids. Between the trimmed V and J ends, which lost 2 bases and 4 bases, there was a span of 15 bases. Germline V lookup: CDR1 SGDLS, CDR2 YYNGEE. The CDR3 spells CASSVVLQGGTEAFF. The CDR3 region has the DNA TGTGCCAGCAGCGTCGTTCTACAGGGAGGCACTGAAGCTTTCTTT. The full variable domain, completed using reference TRBV9 and TRBJ1-1, is DSGVTQTPKHLITATGQRVTLRCSPRSGDLSVYWYQQSLDQGLQFLIQYYNGEERAKGNILERFSAQQFPDLHSELNLSSLELGDSALYFCASSVVLQGGTEAFFGQGTRLTVV.

On this clonotype itself: Germline and junction disagree at one end, which may indicate a read error. The chain couples TRBV7-6 to TRBJ1-5; D not certain. Germline V gene sequence: CDR1 SGHVS, CDR2 FNYEAQ. The CDR3 has 15 amino acids. The CDR3 is CASSQDGLSDQPQHF. The CDR3 nucleotides read TGTGCCAGCAGCCAGGACGGACTTAGCGATCAGCCCCAGCATTTT.

This sequence joins TRBV5-1 and TRBJ1-2, with a possible D match to TRBD1 (5 bases). CDR1 is SGHRS and CDR2 is YFSETQ in the germline V gene. The CDR3 loop spans 12 amino acids. V lost 7 bases to trimming and J lost 5 bases, with 12 bases between them. The CDR3: CASLPDSYGYTF. For the CDR3, the DNA is TGCGCCAGCCTCCCCGACAGTTATGGCTACACCTTC. Looking up the rest from reference TRBV5-1 and TRBJ1-2 gives the full variable domain: KAGVTQTPRYLIKTRGQQVTLSCSPISGHRSVSWYQQTPGQGLQFLFEYFSETQRNKGNFPGRFSGRQFSNSRSEMNVSTLELGDSALYLCASLPDSYGYTFGSGTRLTVV.

This clonotype was seen many times. An end of the junction does not agree with germline; a read error may underlie this. This chain joins TRBV28 and TRBJ2-7; 8 nucleotides agree with TRBD2. The CDR3 extends over 16 amino acids. Germline V gene sequence: CDR1 MDHEN, CDR2 SYDVKM. CDR3 region: CASSYGGLAGGAPLHF. In DNA form, the CDR3 reads TGTGCCAGCAGTTACGGGGGTCTTGCGGGAGGCGCCCCACTTCACTTC.

The table lists this clonotype with many counts. V and J are TRBV2 and TRBJ2-6; 12 bases match TRBD1. With V trimmed by 4 bases and J by 4 bases, 8 bases remained unmatched. Germline values: CDR1 SNHLY, CDR2 FYNNEI. This CDR3 is built from 18 residues. CDR3 in amino acids: CASSVGGQGAPGANVLTF. CDR3 nucleotide sequence: TGTGCCAGCAGTGTCGGGGGACAGGGGGCGCCCGGGGCCAACGTCCTGACTTTC.

The genes are TRBV12-3 or TRBV12-4 and TRBJ1-2, with D hard to call. With 5 bases removed from V and 0 bases from J, the gap between germline ends came to 10 bases. This CDR3 contains 14 residues. DNA for the CDR3: TGTGCCAGCAGTCGGACCCAATCTAACTATGGCTACACCTTC. This gives the protein CASSRTQSNYGYTF.

This clonotype has ten or more counts. This chain uses TRBV2 with TRBJ1-5; TRBD1 might be the D (6 bases). The CDR3 sequence is 13 residues long. Germline lookup yields CDR1 SNHLY and CDR2 FYNNEI. V was trimmed by 7 bases and J by 3 bases, leaving 10 bases between them. The DNA for the CDR3 is TGTGCCAGCACACGGACAGACAATCAGCCCCAGCATTTT. This gives the protein CASTRTDNQPQHF.

Ten or more counts support this clonotype. This chain links TRBV15 with TRBJ1-5, with D possibly being TRBD1 (5 bases). In germline, CDR1 is LNHNV, CDR2 YYDKDF (reference sequence). V lost 1 base, J lost 4 bases, and 8 bases lay in between. The CDR3 extends over 14 amino acids. The CDR3 nucleotides are TGTGCCACCAGCAGAGGCAGGGTTAATCAGCCCCAGCATTTT. Translated, it gives CATSRGRVNQPQHF.

The V gene is TRBV5-1, the J gene TRBJ2-5; D gene uncertain. This CDR3 is built from 15 residues. The germline V gene has CDR1 SGHRS and CDR2 YFSETQ. Trimming cost V 0 bases and J 4 bases, with 13 bases left between them. Written as DNA, the CDR3 is TGCGCCAGCAGCTTGGGCGTAGGCTTGAGAGAGACCCAGTACTTC. This translates into CASSLGVGLRETQYF. The full variable domain, with the rest looked up from reference TRBV5-1 and TRBJ2-5, is KAGVTQTPRYLIKTRGQQVTLSCSPISGHRSVSWYQQTPGQGLQFLFEYFSETQRNKGNFPGRFSGRQFSNSRSEMNVSTLELGDSALYLCASSLGVGLRETQYFGPGTRLLVL.

The chain has TRBV7-9 and TRBJ1-4; D unresolved. Trimming left V 1 base short and J 0 bases short, with 6 bases between. The CDR3 contains 15 residues. Germline V gene lookup returns CDR1 SEHNR and CDR2 FQNEAQ (reference sequence). The CDR3 region is CASSLEDATNEKLFF. CDR3 bases: TGTGCCAGCAGCTTAGAGGATGCAACTAATGAAAAACTGTTTTTT.

This clonotype has more than one count but fewer than ten. This chain uses TRBV20-1 with TRBJ2-5; possibly TRBD1 for D (5 bases). Between the trimmed V and J ends, which lost 0 bases and 4 bases, there was a span of 9 bases. This CDR3 contains 13 residues. CDR1 is DFQATT and CDR2 is SNEGSKA in the germline V gene (reference sequence). CDR3 in amino acids: CSARDRVSETQYF. The CDR3 region has the DNA TGCAGTGCTAGAGACAGGGTCTCAGAGACCCAGTACTTC.

This rearrangement joins TRBV6-2 or TRBV6-3 to TRBJ1-2; D is perhaps TRBD1 (6 bases). This CDR3 region has 13 residues. Germline-derived CDR1 and CDR2 are MNHEY and SVGEGT. Trimming took 6 bases from V and 6 from J, leaving 14 bases between them. The CDR3 region has the DNA TGTGCCAGCAGCACACTCACAGGGAATGGCTACACCTTC. It is translated as CASSTLTGNGYTF.

This clonotype occurred a few times. This chain joins TRBV28 and TRBJ2-7, with D perhaps matching TRBD2 (7 bases). Germline values: CDR1 MDHEN, CDR2 SYDVKM. V was shortened by 5 bases and J by 6 bases, with 20 bases between the two germline ends. The CDR3 covers 15 residues. Written as DNA, the CDR3 is TGTGCCAGCAGTCCCCTGGTGCGGGGGCTCAGCGAGCAGTACTTC. Protein sequence: CASSPLVRGLSEQYF.

Written as DNA, the CDR3 is TGTGCCACCACAGGGACCCCTGGCTATGGCTACACCTTC. Encoded protein: CATTGTPGYGYTF. This rearrangement joins TRBV6-1 to TRBJ1-2; D is perhaps TRBD1 (6 bases). Trimming took 10 bases from V and 4 from J, leaving 16 bases between them. This CDR3 region has 13 residues. Germline V gives CDR1 MNHNS, CDR2 SASEGT.

The chain combines TRBV20-1 with TRBJ1-5; TRBD1 matches 11 bases. Germline loops: CDR1 DFQATT, CDR2 SNEGSKA (reference sequence). The CDR3 length is 16 residues. Trimming cost V 6 bases and J 4 bases; bases outside gene matches: 11. The DNA for the CDR3 is TGCAGTGCCCGGGGGGGACAGGGGGGAATGAATCAGCCCCAGCATTTT. Its translation is CSARGGQGGMNQPQHF.

The chain joins TRBV27 to TRBJ2-1; 7 bases map to TRBD2. The germline V gene has CDR1 MNHEY and CDR2 SMNVEV (reference sequence). Unmatched junction bases numbered 6, after V lost 8 bases and J lost 2 bases. This CDR3 spans 14 amino acids. This CDR3 is CASGSLAAYNEQFF. The CDR3, as DNA: TGTGCCAGCGGGTCGCTAGCGGCCTACAATGAGCAGTTCTTC.

This clonotype appeared a few times. The V and J genes are TRBV10-3 and TRBJ1-1; 8 nucleotides align to TRBD1. Losses at the gene ends were 6 bases for V and 0 bases for J; bases not matched to a gene: 6. The CDR3 totals 15 residues. CDR1 and CDR2 from the germline V gene are ENHRY and SYGVKD. In nucleotides, the CDR3 is TGTGCCATCAGACCCGGGACAGGCATGAACACTGAAGCTTTCTTT. This gives the protein CAIRPGTGMNTEAFF.

This clonotype was counted only a few times. The chain links TRBV6-2 or TRBV6-3 to TRBJ1-2; D unresolved. Trimming took off 4 bases at V and 5 bases at J, with 14 bases between the two ends. In germline, CDR1 is MNHEY, CDR2 SVGEGT. There are 14 residues in the CDR3. The CDR3 loop reads CASSSGHGGYGYTF. The CDR3 region has the DNA TGTGCCAGCAGTTCGGGCCATGGAGGGTATGGCTACACCTTC.

The chain couples TRBV7-9 to TRBJ1-5; 7 bases fit TRBD1. The CDR3 sequence is 16 residues long. Losses at the gene ends were 4 bases for V and 5 bases for J; bases not matched to a gene: 11. From germline, CDR1 is SEHNR and CDR2 FQNEAQ (reference sequence). The CDR3 sequence is CASSSSRTGPYQPQHF. CDR3 coding DNA: TGTGCCAGCAGCTCGTCCCGGACAGGCCCCTATCAGCCCCAGCATTTT.